This T cell receptor beta chain was obtained from a study of T cell repertoires in cytomegalovirus infection. V shed 6 bases and J 1 base; nucleotides not matched to a gene: 5. CDR3 length equals 14 residues. As to this clonotype: Its specificity is not known.

Study observations and caveats: Of the TCR beta families, the public ones yielded a cumulative frequency that identified carriers of CMV plus the relevant HLA.

A single record per CDR3 protein comes from TCRdb applying MiXCR to the reads. The profile shows under 850,000 distinct CDR3 sequences, 33% of them singletons. The source material was cultured PBMCs, sampled from culture after CMV antigen stimulation. The TCR comes from a human donor in good health (CMV status not recorded). Some clones in this sample may be carry-over from other donors' samples. This rearrangement joins TRBV12-3 or TRBV12-4 to TRBJ2-5; TRBD1 agrees at 7 bases. As DNA, the CDR3 is TGTGCCAGCAGCTGGGGACAGCCCCAAGAGACCCAGTACTTC. It codes for CASSWGQPQETQYF.